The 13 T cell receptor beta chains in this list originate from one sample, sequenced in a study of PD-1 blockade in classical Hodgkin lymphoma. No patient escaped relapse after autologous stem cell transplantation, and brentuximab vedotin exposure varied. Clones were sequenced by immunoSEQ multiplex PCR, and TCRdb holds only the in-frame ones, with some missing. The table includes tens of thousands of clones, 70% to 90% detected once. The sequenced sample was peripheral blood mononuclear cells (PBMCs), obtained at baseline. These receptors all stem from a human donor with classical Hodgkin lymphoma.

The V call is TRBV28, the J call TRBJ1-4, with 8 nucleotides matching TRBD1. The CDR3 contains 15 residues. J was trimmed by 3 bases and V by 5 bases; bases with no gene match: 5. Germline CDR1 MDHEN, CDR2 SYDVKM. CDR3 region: CASSRPQGANEKLFF. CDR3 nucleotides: TGTGCCAGCAGTAGACCACAGGGGGCTAATGAAAAACTGTTTTTT.

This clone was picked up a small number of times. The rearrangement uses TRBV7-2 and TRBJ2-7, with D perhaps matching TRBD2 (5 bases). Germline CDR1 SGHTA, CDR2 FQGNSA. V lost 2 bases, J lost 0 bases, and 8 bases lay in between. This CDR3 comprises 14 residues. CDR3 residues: CASSLTRSSYEQYF. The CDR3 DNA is TGTGCCAGCAGCTTAACTAGGAGCTCCTACGAGCAGTACTTC.

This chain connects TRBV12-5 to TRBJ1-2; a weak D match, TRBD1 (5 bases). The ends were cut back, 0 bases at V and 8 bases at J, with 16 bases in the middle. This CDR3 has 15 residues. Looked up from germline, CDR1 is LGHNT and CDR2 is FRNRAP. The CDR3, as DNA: TGTGCTAGTGGTTTGGTACCTGGGGCGCTGTTCGGCTACACCTTC. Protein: CASGLVPGALFGYTF.

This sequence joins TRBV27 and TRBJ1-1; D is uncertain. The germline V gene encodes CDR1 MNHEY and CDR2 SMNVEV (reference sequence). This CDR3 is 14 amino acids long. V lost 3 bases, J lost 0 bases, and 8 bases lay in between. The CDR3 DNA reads TGTGCCAGCAGTTTGAGGATTATGAACACTGAAGCTTTCTTT. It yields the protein CASSLRIMNTEAFF.

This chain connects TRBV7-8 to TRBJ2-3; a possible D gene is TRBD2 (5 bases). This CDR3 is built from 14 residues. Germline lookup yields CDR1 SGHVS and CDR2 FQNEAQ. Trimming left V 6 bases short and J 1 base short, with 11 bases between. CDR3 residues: CASSWTRGTDTQYF. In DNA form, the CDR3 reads TGTGCCAGCAGTTGGACTCGAGGCACAGATACGCAGTATTTT. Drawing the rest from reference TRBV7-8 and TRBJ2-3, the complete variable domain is GAGVSQSPRYKVAKRGQDVALRCDPISGHVSLFWYQQALGQGPEFLTYFQNEAQLDKSGLPSDRFFAERPEGSVSTLKIQRTQQEDSAVYLCASSWTRGTDTQYFGPGTRLTVL.

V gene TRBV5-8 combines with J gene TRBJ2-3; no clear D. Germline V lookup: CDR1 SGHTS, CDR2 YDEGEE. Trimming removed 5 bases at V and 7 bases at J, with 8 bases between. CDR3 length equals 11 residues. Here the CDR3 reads CASRREYTQYF. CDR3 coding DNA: TGTGCCAGCAGGCGTGAATATACGCAGTATTTT.

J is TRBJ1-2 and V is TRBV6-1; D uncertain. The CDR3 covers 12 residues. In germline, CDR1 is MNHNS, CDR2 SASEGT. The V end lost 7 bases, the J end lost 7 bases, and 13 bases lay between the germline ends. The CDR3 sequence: CASMDGGCGYTF. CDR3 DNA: TGTGCCAGCATGGACGGAGGGTGTGGCTACACCTTC.

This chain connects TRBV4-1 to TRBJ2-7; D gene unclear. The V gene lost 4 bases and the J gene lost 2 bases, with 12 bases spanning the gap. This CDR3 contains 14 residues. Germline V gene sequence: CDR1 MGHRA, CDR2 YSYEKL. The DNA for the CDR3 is TGCGCCAGCAGCCGCGAAGGCACAGCCTACGAGCAGTACTTC. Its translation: CASSREGTAYEQYF.

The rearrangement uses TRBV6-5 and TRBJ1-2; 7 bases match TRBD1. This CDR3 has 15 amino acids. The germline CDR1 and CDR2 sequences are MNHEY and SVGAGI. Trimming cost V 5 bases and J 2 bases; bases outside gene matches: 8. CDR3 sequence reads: CASSQSWDRNYGYTF. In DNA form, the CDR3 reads TGTGCCAGCAGTCAATCTTGGGACAGAAACTATGGCTACACCTTC.

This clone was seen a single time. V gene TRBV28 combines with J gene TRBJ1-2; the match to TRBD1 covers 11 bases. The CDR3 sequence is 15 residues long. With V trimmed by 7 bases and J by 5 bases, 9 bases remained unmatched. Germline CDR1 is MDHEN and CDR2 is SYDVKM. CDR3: CASTDRGRDRYGYTF. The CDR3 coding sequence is TGTGCCAGCACGGACAGGGGGCGGGATCGGTATGGCTACACCTTC.

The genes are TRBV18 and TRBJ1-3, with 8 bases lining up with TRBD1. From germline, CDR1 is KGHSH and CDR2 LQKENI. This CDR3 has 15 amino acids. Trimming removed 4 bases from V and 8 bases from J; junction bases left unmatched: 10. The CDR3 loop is CASSRQSGQGDTIYF. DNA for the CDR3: TGTGCCAGCTCACGTCAGTCAGGACAGGGAGACACCATATATTTT. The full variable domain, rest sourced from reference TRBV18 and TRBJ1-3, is NAGVMQNPRHLVRRRGQEARLRCSPMKGHSHVYWYRQLPEEGLKFMVYLQKENIIDESGMPKERFSAEFPKEGPSILRIQQVVRGDSAAYFCASSRQSGQGDTIYFGEGSWLTVV.

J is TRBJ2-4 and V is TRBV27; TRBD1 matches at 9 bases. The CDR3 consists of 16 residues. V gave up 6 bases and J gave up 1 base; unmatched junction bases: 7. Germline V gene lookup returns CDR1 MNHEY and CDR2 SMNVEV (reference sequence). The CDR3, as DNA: TGTGCCAGCAGGGAATTACAGGGGGCGGCCAAAAACATTCAGTACTTC. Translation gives CASRELQGAAKNIQYF.

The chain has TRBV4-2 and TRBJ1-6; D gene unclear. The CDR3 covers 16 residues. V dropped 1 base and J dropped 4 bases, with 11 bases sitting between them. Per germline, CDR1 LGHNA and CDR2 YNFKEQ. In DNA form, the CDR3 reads TGTGCCAGCAGCCAAGGCTCACAGACTTATAATTCACCCCTCCACTTT. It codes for CASSQGSQTYNSPLHF.